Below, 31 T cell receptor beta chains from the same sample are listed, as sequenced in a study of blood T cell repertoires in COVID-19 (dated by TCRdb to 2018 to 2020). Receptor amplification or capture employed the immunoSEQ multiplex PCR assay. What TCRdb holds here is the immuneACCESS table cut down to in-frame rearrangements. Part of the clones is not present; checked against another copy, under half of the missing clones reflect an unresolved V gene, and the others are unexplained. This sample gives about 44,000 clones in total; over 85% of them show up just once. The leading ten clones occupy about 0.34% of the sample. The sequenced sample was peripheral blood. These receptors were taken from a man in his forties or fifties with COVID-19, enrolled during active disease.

For the CDR3, the DNA is TGTGCCAGCAGCTTAGACGGGAACACCGGGGAGCTGTTTTTT. Its translation: CASSLDGNTGELFF. J is TRBJ2-2 and V is TRBV7-9, with D unresolved. The CDR3 extends over 14 amino acids. V was trimmed by 1 base and J by 1 base, leaving 4 bases between them. CDR1 and CDR2 from the germline V gene are SEHNR and FQNEAQ (reference sequence).

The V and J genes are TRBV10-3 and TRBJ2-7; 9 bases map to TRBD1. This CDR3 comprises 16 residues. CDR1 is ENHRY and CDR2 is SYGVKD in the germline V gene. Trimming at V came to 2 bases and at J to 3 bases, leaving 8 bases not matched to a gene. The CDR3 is CAISERRQGVGYEQYF. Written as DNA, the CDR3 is TGTGCCATCAGTGAGCGGCGACAGGGGGTCGGCTACGAGCAGTACTTC.

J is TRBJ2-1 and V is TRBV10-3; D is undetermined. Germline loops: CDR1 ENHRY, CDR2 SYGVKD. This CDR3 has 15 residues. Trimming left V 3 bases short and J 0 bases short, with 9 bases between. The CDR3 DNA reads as TGTGCCATCAGTGACAGGTCGAGCTCCTACAATGAGCAGTTCTTC. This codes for CAISDRSSSYNEQFF.

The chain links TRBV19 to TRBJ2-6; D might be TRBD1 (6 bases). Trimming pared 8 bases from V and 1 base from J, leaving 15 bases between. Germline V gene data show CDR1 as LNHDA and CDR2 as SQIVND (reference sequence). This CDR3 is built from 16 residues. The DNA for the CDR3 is TGTGCCAGTCTACGGGAAGGGGGATCTGGGGCCAACGTCCTGACTTTC. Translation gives CASLREGGSGANVLTF.

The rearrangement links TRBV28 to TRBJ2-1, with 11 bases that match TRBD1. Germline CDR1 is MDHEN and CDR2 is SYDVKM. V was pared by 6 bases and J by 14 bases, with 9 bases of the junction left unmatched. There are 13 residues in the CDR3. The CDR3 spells CASSTYRDRGKFF. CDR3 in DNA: TGTGCCAGCAGCACCTACCGGGACAGGGGGAAGTTCTTC.

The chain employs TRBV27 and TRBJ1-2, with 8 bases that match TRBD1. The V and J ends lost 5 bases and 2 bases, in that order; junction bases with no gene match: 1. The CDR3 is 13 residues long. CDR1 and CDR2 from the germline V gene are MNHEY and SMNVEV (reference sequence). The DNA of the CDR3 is TGTGCCAGCAGTGGACAGGGCAACTATGGCTACACCTTC. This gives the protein CASSGQGNYGYTF.

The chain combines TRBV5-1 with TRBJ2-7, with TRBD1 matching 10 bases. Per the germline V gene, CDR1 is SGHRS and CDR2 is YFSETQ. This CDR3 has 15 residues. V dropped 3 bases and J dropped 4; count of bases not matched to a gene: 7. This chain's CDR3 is CASSWGTGERYEQYF. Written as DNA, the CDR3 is TGCGCCAGCAGCTGGGGGACAGGGGAACGTTACGAGCAGTACTTC.

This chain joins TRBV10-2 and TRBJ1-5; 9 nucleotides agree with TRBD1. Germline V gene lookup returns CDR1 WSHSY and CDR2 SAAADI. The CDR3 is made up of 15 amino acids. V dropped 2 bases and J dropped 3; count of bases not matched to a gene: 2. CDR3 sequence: CASSEGTGSNQPQHF. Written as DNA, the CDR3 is TGCGCCAGCAGTGAGGGGACAGGGTCCAATCAGCCCCAGCATTTT.

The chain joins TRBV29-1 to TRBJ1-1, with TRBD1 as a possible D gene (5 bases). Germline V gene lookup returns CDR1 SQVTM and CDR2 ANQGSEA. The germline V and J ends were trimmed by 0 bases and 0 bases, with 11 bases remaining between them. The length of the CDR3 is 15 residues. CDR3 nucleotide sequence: TGCAGCGTTGAAGATCGAACAGGCATGAACACTGAAGCTTTCTTT. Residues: CSVEDRTGMNTEAFF.

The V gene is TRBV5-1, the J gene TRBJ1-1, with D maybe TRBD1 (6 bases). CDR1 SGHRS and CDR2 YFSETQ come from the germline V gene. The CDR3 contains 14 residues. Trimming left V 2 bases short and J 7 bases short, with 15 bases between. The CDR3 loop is CASSLLQGQDEAFF. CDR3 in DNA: TGCGCCAGCAGCTTATTGCAGGGGCAGGATGAAGCTTTCTTT.

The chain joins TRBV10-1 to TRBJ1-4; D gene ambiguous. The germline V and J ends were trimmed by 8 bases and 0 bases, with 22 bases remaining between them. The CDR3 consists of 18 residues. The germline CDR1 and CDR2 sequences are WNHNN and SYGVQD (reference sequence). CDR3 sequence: CASSGRKLVLPTNEKLFF. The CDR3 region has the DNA TGCGCCAGCTCGGGGAGAAAGCTAGTGTTGCCAACTAATGAAAAACTGTTTTTT.

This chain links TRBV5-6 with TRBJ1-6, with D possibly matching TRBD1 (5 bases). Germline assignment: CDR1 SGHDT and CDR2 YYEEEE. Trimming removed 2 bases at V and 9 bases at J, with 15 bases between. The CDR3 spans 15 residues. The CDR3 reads CASSFGEDIFSPLHF. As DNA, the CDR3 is TGTGCCAGCAGCTTTGGGGAGGACATTTTTTCACCCCTCCACTTT.

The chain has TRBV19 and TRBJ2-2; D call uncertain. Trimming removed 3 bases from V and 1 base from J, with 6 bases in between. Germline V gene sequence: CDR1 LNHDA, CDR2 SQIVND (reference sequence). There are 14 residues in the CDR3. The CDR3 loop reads CASSITRNTGELFF. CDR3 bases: TGTGCCAGTAGTATCACCAGGAACACCGGGGAGCTGTTTTTT.

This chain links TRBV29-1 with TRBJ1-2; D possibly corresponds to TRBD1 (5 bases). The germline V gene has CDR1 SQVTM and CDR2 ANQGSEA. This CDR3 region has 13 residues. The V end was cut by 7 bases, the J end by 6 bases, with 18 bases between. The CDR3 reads CSARSGSDDGYTF. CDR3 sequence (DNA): TGCAGCGCCAGATCAGGGTCGGATGATGGCTACACCTTC.

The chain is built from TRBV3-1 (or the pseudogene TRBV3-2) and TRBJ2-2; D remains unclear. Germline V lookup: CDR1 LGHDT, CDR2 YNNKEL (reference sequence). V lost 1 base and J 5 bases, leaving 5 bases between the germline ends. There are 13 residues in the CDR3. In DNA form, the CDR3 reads TGTGCCAGCAGCCAAGTGCGGACCGGGGAGCTGTTTTTT. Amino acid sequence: CASSQVRTGELFF.

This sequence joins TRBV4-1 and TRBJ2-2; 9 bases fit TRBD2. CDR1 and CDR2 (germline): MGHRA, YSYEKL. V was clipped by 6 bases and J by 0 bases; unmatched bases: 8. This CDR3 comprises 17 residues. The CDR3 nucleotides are TGCGCCAGCAGACGAGGACTAGCGAGATCGAACACCGGGGAGCTGTTTTTT. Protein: CASRRGLARSNTGELFF.

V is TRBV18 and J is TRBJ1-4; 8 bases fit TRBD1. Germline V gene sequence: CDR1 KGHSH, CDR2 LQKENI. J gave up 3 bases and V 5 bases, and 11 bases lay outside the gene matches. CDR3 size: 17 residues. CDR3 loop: CASSKAGGWAANEKLFF. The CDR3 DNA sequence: TGTGCCAGCTCAAAAGCAGGGGGCTGGGCGGCTAATGAAAAACTGTTTTTT.

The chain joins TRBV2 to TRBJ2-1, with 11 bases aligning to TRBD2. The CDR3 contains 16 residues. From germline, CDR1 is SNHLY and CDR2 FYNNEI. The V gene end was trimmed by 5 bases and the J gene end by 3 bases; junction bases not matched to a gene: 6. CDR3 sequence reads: CASSRDGTSGYNEQFF. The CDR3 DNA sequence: TGTGCCAGCAGTAGAGACGGGACTAGCGGCTACAATGAGCAGTTCTTC.

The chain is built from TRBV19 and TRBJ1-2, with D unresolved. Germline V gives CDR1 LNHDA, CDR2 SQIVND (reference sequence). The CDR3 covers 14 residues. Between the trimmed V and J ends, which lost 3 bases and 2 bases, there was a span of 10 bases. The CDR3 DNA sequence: TGTGCCAGTAGTATTCAGGATGCAAACTATGGCTACACCTTC. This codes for CASSIQDANYGYTF.

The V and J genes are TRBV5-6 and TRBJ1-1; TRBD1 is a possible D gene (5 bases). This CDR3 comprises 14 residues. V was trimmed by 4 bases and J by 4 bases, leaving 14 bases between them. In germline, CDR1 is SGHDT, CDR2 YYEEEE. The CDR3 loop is CASSTMGGGTEAFF. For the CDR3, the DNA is TGTGCCAGCAGCACGATGGGGGGGGGCACTGAAGCTTTCTTT.

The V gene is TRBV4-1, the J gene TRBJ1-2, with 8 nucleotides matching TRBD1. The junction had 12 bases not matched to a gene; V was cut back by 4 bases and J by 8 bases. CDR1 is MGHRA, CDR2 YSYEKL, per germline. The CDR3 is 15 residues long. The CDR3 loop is CASSPPGGGSRGYTF. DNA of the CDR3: TGCGCCAGCAGCCCCCCAGGGGGCGGGTCGCGAGGCTACACCTTC.

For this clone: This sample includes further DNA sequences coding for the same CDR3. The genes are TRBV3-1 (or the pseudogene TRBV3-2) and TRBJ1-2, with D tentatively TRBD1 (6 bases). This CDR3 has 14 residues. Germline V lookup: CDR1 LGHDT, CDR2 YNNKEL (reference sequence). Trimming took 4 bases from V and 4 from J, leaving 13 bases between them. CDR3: CASSPGQWSYGYTF. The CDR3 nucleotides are TGTGCCAGCAGCCCAGGACAGTGGAGCTATGGCTACACCTTC.

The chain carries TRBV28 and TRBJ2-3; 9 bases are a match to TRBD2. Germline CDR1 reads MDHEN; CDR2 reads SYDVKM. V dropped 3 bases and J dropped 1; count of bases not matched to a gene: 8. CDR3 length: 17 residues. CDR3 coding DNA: TGTGCCAGCAGTTTGTTCGCGGGAGGGAGAGGCACAGATACGCAGTATTTT. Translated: CASSLFAGGRGTDTQYF.

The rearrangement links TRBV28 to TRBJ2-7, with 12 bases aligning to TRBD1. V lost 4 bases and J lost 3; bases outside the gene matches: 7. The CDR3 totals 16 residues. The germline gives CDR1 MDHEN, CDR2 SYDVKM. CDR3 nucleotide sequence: TGTGCCAGCAGTTCTTCCGGGACAGGGGGCGACTACGAGCAGTACTTC. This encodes CASSSSGTGGDYEQYF.

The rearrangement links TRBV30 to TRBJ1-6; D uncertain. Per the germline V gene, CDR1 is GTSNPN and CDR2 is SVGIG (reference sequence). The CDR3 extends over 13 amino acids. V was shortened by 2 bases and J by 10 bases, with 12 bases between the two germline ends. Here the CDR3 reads CAWSSLYRSPLHF. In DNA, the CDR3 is TGTGCCTGGAGTTCCCTTTATCGGTCACCCCTCCACTTT.

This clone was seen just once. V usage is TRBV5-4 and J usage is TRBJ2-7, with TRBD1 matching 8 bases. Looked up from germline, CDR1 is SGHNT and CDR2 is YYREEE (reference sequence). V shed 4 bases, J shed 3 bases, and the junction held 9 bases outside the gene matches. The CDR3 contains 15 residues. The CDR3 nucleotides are TGTGCCAGCAGCCAAGGACAGGGCGAGGGCTACGAGCAGTACTTC. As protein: CASSQGQGEGYEQYF.

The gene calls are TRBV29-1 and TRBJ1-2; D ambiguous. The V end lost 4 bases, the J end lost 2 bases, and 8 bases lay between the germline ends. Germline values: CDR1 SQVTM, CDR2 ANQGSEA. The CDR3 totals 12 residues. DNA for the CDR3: TGCAGCGTTGCAGTTGTCAACTATGGCTACACCTTC. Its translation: CSVAVVNYGYTF.

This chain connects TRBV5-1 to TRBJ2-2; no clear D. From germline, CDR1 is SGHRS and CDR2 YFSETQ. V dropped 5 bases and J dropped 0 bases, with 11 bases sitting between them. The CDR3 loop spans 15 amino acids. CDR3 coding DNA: TGCGCCAGCAGGCCACCAGGTTCGAACACCGGGGAGCTGTTTTTT. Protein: CASRPPGSNTGELFF.

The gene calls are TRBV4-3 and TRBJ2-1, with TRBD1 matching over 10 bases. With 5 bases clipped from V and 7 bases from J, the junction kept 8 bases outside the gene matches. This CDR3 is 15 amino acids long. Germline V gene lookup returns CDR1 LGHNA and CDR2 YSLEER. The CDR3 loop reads CASSSGQGGENEQFF. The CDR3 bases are TGCGCCAGCAGCTCCGGACAGGGGGGGGAAAATGAGCAGTTCTTC.

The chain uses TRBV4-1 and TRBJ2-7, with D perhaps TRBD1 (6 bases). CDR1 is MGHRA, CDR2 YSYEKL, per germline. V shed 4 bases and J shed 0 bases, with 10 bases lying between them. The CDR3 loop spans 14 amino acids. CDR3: CASSRTGSSYEQYF. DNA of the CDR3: TGCGCCAGCAGCCGAACAGGGAGCTCCTACGAGCAGTACTTC.

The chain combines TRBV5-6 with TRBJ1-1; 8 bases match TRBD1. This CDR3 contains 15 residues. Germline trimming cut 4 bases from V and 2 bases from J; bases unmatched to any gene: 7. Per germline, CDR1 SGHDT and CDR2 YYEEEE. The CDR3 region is CASSPRTGKNTEAFF. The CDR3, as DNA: TGTGCCAGCAGCCCTCGGACAGGGAAAAACACTGAAGCTTTCTTT.